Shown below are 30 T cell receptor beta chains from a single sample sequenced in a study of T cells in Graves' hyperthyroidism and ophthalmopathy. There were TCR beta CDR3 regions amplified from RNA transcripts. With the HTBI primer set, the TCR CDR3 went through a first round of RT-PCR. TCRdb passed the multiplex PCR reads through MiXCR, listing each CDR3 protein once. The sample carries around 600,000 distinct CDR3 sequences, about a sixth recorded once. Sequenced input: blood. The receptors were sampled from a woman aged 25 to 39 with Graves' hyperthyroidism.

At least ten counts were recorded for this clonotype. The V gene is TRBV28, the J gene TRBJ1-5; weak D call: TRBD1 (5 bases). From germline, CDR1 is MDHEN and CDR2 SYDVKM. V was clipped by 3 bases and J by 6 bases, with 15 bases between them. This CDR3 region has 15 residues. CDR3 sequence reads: CASSLPAGLGQPQHF. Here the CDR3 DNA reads TGTGCCAGCAGTTTGCCTGCAGGGCTGGGTCAGCCCCAGCATTTT.

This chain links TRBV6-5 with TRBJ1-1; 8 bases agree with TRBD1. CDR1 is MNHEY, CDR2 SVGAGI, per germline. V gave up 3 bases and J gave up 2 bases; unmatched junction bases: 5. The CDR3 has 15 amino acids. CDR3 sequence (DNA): TGTGCCAGCAGTTATGGACAGGGCGATAACACTGAAGCTTTCTTT. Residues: CASSYGQGDNTEAFF.

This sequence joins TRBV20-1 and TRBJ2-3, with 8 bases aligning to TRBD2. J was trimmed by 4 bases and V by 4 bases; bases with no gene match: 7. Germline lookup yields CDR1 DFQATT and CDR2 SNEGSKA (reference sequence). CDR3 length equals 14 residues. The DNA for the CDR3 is TGCAGTGCTATTAGGCCTAGCGGGTCAGATACGCAGTATTTT. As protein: CSAIRPSGSDTQYF.

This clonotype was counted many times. The CDR3 DNA sequence: TGTGCCTGGGGGACCGGGGATTCACCCCTCCACTTT. Its protein product is CAWGTGDSPLHF. The chain carries TRBV30 and TRBJ1-6; D is possibly TRBD1 (5 bases). Germline lookup yields CDR1 GTSNPN and CDR2 SVGIG (reference sequence). The CDR3 contains 12 residues. V was shortened by 5 bases and J by 8 bases, with 10 bases between the two germline ends.

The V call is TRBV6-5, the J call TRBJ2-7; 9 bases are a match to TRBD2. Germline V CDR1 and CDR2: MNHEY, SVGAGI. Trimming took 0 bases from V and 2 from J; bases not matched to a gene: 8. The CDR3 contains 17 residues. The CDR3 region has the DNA TGTGCCAGCAGTTACTCGACAGGACTAGCGAAAACCTACGAGCAGTACTTC. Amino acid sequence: CASSYSTGLAKTYEQYF.

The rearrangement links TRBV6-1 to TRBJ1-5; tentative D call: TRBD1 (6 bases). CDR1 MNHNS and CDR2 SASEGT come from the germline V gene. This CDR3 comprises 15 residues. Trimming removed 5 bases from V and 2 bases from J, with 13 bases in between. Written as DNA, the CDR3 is TGTGCCAGCAGTTTGGGGGGGCCGGGCAATCAGCCCCAGCATTTT. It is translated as CASSLGGPGNQPQHF.

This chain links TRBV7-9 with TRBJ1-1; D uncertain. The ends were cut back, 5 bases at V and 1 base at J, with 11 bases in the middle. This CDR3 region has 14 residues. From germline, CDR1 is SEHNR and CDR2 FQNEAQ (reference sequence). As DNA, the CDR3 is TGTGCCAGCAGCACACTGCCCTCGAACACTGAAGCTTTCTTT. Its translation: CASSTLPSNTEAFF.

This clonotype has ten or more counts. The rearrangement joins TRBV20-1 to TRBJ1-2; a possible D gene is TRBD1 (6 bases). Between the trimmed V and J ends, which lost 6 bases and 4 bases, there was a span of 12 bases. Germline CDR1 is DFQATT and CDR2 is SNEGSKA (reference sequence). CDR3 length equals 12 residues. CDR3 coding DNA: TGCAGTGCCTCCGGACAGTCCTATGGCTACACCTTC. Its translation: CSASGQSYGYTF.

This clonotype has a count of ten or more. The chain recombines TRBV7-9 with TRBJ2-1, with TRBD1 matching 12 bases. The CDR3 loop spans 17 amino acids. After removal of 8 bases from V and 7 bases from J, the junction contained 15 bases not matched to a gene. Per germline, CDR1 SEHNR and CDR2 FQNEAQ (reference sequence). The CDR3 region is CASGGQGADGRGNEQFF. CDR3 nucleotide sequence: TGTGCCAGCGGGGGACAGGGGGCTGACGGGAGAGGAAATGAGCAGTTCTTC. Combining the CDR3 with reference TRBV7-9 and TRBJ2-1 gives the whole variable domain DTGVSQNPRHKITKRGQNVTFRCDPISEHNRLYWYRQTLGQGPEFLTYFQNEAQLEKSRLLSDRFSAERPKGSFSTLEIQRTEQGDSAMYLCASGGQGADGRGNEQFFGPGTRLTVL.

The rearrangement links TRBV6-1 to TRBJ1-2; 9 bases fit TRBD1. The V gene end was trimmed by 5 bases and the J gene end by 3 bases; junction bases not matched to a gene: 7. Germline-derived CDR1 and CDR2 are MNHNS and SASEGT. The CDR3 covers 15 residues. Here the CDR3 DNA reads TGTGCCAGCAGTACCCTACAGGGGGCAGACTATGGCTACACCTTC. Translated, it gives CASSTLQGADYGYTF.

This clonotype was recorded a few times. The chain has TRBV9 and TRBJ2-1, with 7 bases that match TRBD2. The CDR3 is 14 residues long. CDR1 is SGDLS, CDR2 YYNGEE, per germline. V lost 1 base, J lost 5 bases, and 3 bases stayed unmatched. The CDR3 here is CASSVMGGDNEQFF. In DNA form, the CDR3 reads TGTGCCAGCAGCGTAATGGGGGGGGACAATGAGCAGTTCTTC.

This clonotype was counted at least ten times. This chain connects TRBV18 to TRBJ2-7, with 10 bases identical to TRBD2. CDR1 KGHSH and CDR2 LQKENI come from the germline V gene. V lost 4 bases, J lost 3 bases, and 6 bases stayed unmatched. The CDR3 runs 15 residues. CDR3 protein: CASSRSGTSVYEQYF. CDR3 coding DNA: TGTGCCAGCTCACGATCCGGGACTAGCGTCTACGAGCAGTACTTC.

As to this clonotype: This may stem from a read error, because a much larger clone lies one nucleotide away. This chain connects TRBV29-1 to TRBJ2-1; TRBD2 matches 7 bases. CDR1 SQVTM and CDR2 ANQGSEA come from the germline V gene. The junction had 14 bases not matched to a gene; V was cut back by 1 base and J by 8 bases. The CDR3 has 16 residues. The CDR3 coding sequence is TGCAGCGTTGAAGGGACTGGCGGGAGTCTGGCCTATGAGCAGTTCTTC. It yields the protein CSVEGTGGSLAYEQFF.

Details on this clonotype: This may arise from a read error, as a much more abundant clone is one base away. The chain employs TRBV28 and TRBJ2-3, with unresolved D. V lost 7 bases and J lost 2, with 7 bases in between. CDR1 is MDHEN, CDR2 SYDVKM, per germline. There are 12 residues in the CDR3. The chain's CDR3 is CASTANTDTQYF. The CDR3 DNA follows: TGTGCCAGCACGGCTAACACAGATACGCAGTATTTT.

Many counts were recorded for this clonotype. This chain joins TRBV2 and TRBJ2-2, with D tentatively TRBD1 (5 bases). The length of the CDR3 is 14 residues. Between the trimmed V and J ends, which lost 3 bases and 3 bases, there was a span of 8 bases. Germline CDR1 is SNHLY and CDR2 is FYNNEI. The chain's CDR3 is CASSEQGDTGELFF. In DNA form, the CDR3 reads TGTGCCAGCAGTGAGCAGGGCGACACCGGGGAGCTGTTTTTT.

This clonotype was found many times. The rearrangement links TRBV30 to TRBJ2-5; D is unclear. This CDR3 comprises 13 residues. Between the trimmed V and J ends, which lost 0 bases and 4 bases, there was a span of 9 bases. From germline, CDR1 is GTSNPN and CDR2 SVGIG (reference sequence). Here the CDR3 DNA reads TGTGCCTGGAGTGTGAATAGCCCAGAGACCCAGTACTTC. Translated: CAWSVNSPETQYF.

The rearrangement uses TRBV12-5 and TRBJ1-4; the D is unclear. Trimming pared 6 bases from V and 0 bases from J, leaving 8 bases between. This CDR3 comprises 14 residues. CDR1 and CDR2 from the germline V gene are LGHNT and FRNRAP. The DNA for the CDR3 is TGTGCTAGTGGCCCAGATCCAACTAATGAAAAACTGTTTTTT. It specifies CASGPDPTNEKLFF.

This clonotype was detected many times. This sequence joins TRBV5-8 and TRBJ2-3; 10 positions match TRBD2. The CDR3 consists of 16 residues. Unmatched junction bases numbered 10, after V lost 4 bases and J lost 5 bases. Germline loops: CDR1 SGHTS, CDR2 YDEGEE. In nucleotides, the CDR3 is TGTGCCAGCAGCAAGACCATAGCGGGAGGCGGAGATACGCAGTATTTT. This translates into CASSKTIAGGGDTQYF. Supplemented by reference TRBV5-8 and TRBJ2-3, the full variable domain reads EAGVTQSPTHLIKTRGQQATLRCSPISGHTSVYWYQQALGLGLQFLLWYDEGEERNRGNFPPRFSGRQFPNYSSELNVNALELEDSALYLCASSKTIAGGGDTQYFGPGTRLTVL.

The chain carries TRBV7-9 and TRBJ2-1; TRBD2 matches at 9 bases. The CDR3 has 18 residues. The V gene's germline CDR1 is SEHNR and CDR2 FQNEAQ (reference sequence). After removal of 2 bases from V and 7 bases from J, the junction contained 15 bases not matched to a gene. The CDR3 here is CASSLPASGVDFDNEQFF. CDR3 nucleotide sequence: TGTGCCAGCAGCTTACCGGCTAGCGGGGTCGACTTTGATAATGAGCAGTTCTTC.

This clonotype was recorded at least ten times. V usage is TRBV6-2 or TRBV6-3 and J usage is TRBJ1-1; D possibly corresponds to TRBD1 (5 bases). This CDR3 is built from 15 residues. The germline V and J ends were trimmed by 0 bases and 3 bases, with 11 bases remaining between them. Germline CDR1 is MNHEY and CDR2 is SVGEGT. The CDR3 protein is CASSYSGGLDTEAFF. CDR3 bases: TGTGCCAGCAGTTACTCTGGGGGATTGGACACTGAAGCTTTCTTT.

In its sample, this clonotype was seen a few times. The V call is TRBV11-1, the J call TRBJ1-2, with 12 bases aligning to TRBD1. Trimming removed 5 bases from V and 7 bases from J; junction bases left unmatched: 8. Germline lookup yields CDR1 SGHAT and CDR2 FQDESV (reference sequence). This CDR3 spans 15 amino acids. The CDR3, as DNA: TGTGCCAGCAGCCCTCCCGGGACAGGGGGCTCTGGCTACACCTTC. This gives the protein CASSPPGTGGSGYTF.

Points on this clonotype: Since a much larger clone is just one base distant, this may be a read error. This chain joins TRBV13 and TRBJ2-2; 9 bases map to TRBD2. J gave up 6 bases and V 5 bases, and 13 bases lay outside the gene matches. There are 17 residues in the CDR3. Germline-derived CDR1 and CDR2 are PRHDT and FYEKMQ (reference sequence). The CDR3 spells CASSSPLLAGIAGELFF. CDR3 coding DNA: TGTGCCAGCAGCAGCCCACTCCTAGCGGGGATCGCCGGGGAGCTGTTTTTT.

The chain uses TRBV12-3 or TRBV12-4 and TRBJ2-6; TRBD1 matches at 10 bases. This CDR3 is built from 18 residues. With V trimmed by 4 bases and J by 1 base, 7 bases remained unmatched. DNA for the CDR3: TGTGCCAGCAGTTACGACGGACAGGGGGTATCTGGGGCCAACGTCCTGACTTTC. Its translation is CASSYDGQGVSGANVLTF.

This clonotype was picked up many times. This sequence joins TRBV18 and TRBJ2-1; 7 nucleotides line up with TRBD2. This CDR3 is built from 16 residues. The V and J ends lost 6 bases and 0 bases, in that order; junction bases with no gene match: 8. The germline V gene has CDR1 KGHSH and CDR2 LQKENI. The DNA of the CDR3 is TGTGCCAGCTCTCCCGGGGAGGGTGGCTCCTACAATGAGCAGTTCTTC. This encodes CASSPGEGGSYNEQFF.

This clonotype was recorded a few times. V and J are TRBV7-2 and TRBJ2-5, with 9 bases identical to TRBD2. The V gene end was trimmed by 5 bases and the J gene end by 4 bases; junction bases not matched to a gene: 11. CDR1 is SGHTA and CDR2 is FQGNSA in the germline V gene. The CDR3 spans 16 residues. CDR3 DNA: TGTGCCAGCAGCCCTTCTAGCGGGACCGTCGGAGAGACCCAGTACTTC. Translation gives CASSPSSGTVGETQYF.

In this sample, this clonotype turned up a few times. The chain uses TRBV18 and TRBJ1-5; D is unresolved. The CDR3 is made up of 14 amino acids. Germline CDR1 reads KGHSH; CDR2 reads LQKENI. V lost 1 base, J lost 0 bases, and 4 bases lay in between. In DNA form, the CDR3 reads TGTGCCAGCTCACCACAGTATAGCAATCAGCCCCAGCATTTT. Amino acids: CASSPQYSNQPQHF.

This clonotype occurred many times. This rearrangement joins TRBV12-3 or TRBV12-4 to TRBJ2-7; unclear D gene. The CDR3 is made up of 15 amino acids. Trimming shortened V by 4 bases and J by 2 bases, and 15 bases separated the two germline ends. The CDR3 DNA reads TGTGCCAGCAGTTCAGTTCTGGCGGATACCTACGAGCAGTACTTC. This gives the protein CASSSVLADTYEQYF.

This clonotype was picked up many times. The CDR3 here is CASSLAPDYNEKLFF. In DNA, the CDR3 is TGTGCCAGCAGCTTAGCGCCGGACTATAATGAAAAACTGTTTTTT. The chain recombines TRBV7-2 with TRBJ1-4; D not certain. The CDR3 runs 15 residues. V was shortened by 0 bases and J by 4 bases, with 9 bases between the two germline ends. CDR1 and CDR2 from the germline V gene are SGHTA and FQGNSA.

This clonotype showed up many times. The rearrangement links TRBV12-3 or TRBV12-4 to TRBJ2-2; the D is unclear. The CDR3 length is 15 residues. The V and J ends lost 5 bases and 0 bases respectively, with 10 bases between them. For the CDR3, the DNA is TGTGCCAGCAGTCCATGGAGCCCGAACACCGGGGAGCTGTTTTTT. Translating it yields CASSPWSPNTGELFF.

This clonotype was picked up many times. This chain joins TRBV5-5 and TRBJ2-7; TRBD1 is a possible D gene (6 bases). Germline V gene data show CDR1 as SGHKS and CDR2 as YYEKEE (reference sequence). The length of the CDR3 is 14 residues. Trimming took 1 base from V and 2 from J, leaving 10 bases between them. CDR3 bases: TGTGCCAGCAGCTTGTTTTCAGGGGCCTACGAGCAGTACTTC. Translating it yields CASSLFSGAYEQYF.